Sequencing of this T cell receptor beta chain was carried out in a study of T cell repertoires in cytomegalovirus infection. The study's findings and limits: In two of eight donors, the top clonotype was HLA-C-restricted CMV-specific. Based on cumulative public TCR beta family frequency, carriers of CMV plus the relevant HLA were identified.

This clonotype was counted only a few times. Its antigen remains unidentified. TCRdb fed the reads into MiXCR, producing one record per CDR3 protein. The sample shows 150,000 or so distinct CDR3 sequences, 5% to 6.5% of them seen only once. The germline V gene encodes CDR1 MNHEY and CDR2 SVGEGT. There are 15 residues in the CDR3. Trimming left V 6 bases short and J 0 bases short, with 12 bases between. The chain uses TRBV6-2 or TRBV6-3 and TRBJ2-1; D perhaps matches TRBD1 (6 bases). Sequencing used PBMCs. The TCR was taken from a human donor in good health (CMV status not recorded). Some clones in this sample may be carry-over from other donors' samples. In DNA form, the CDR3 reads TGTGCCAGCAGGCCCACAGGGAGCTCCTACAATGAGCAGTTCTTC. Translating it yields CASRPTGSSYNEQFF.